Presented here are 27 T cell receptor beta chains from one specimen sequenced in a study of blood T cells in healthy people across ages. A second PCR, run for 7 to 11 cycles, used a sample-barcoded 5' primer plus a J-beta primer mix. TCRdb redid the calling of the 5' RACE reads with MiXCR, one entry per CDR3 protein. This repertoire shows around 800,000 distinct CDR3 sequences, less than 80% found once; its top ten account for about 30%. Sequencing was done on a sample of blood. Receptors originate from a man in his thirties or forties in good health.

The chain recombines TRBV7-2 with TRBJ2-7; D is ambiguous. Between the trimmed V and J ends, which lost 0 bases and 2 bases, there was a span of 8 bases. This CDR3 has 14 residues. Germline V gene sequence: CDR1 SGHTA, CDR2 FQGNSA. CDR3 sequence (DNA): TGTGCCAGCAGCTTAGCCCGGTCAACCTACGAGCAGTACTTC. Translated: CASSLARSTYEQYF.

In its sample, this clonotype was seen a few times. V and J are TRBV6-6 and TRBJ2-5; D possibly corresponds to TRBD2 (5 bases). V lost 5 bases and J 4 bases, leaving 14 bases between the germline ends. Germline V gene data show CDR1 as MNHNY and CDR2 as SVGAGI (reference sequence). The CDR3 is 14 residues long. CDR3: CASSGLGLGETQYF. In DNA, the CDR3 is TGTGCCAGCAGTGGACTTGGGCTGGGAGAGACCCAGTACTTC.

In this sample, this clonotype turned up once. The chain couples TRBV7-2 to TRBJ2-3; D possibly uses TRBD1 or TRBD2 (7 bases each). Trimming took off 7 bases at V and 8 bases at J, with 22 bases between the two ends. Germline-derived CDR1 and CDR2 are SGHTA and FQGNSA. The CDR3 extends over 15 amino acids. The CDR3 DNA sequence: TGTGCCAGCACCTCAGGGGGGGTGGGGGTGGTTACGCAGTATTTT. It codes for CASTSGGVGVVTQYF.

Notes on this clonotype: Germline is not matched at one junction end, which may reflect a read error. The chain couples TRBV12-3 or TRBV12-4 to TRBJ2-3; 13 bases fit TRBD2. The CDR3 is 16 amino acids. CDR3 sequence reads: CATSLGTSGGTDTQYF. The CDR3 DNA reads as TGTGCCACCAGTCTAGGGACTAGCGGGGGCACAGATACGCAGTATTTT.

The rearrangement links TRBV9 to TRBJ2-1; tentative D call: TRBD1 (6 bases). Trimming pared 4 bases from V and 2 bases from J, leaving 13 bases between. Germline assignment: CDR1 SGDLS and CDR2 YYNGEE. The CDR3 extends over 15 amino acids. The CDR3 sequence: CASSPQDSPYNEQFF. The CDR3 region has the DNA TGTGCCAGCAGCCCACAGGACAGCCCCTACAATGAGCAGTTCTTC. The complete variable domain, with remaining parts taken from reference TRBV9 and TRBJ2-1, reads DSGVTQTPKHLITATGQRVTLRCSPRSGDLSVYWYQQSLDQGLQFLIQYYNGEERAKGNILERFSAQQFPDLHSELNLSSLELGDSALYFCASSPQDSPYNEQFFGPGTRLTVL.

This clonotype was counted a single time. The J gene is TRBJ1-2, the V gene TRBV30; D not resolved. This CDR3 has 14 residues. V shed 0 bases and J shed 6 bases, with 14 bases lying between them. Germline V gene sequence: CDR1 GTSNPN, CDR2 SVGIG (reference sequence). CDR3 sequence (DNA): TGTGCCTGGAGTGTTATAACGTTGTCTAATGGCTACACCTTC. Translation: CAWSVITLSNGYTF.

The V call is TRBV25-1, the J call TRBJ1-5, with unresolved D. Looked up from germline, CDR1 is MGHDK and CDR2 is SYGVNS. This CDR3 has 13 residues. The V gene lost 8 bases and the J gene lost 6 bases, with 14 bases spanning the gap. DNA for the CDR3: TGTGCCAGCCTGTCACGAGGGTCTCAGCCCCAGCATTTT. This gives the protein CASLSRGSQPQHF.

J is TRBJ1-1 and V is TRBV7-3; possibly TRBD1 for D (5 bases). The CDR3 sequence is 15 residues long. Trimming stripped 6 bases from V and 7 bases from J, with 21 bases between. CDR1 is SGHTA and CDR2 is FQGTGA in the germline V gene. The CDR3 protein is CASRRTGTPVHEAFF. CDR3 nucleotides: TGTGCCAGCAGACGAACCGGGACCCCGGTGCATGAAGCTTTCTTT.

V gene TRBV7-2 combines with J gene TRBJ1-6; D gene ambiguous. Between the trimmed V and J ends, which lost 5 bases and 5 bases, there was a span of 13 bases. The CDR3 totals 15 residues. The germline V gene encodes CDR1 SGHTA and CDR2 FQGNSA. CDR3 residues: CASSPSKVNNSPLHF. CDR3 DNA sequence: TGTGCCAGCAGCCCATCAAAGGTCAATAATTCACCCCTCCACTTT.

This clonotype occurred a few times. The rearrangement links TRBV20-1 to TRBJ2-5; TRBD1 might be the D (5 bases). Trimming took 6 bases from V and 5 from J, leaving 16 bases between them. The CDR3 is made up of 13 amino acids. The V gene's germline CDR1 is DFQATT and CDR2 SNEGSKA (reference sequence). CDR3 loop: CSASQGTRETQYF. The CDR3 nucleotides are TGCAGTGCCAGCCAGGGAACAAGGGAGACCCAGTACTTC.

The count of this clonotype is one. The J gene is TRBJ2-4, the V gene TRBV4-2, with 10 bases identical to TRBD2. With the DNA end fitting TRBJ2-5 better, the J assignment may be wrong. The CDR3 covers 16 residues. Germline V lookup: CDR1 LGHNA, CDR2 YNFKEQ. Here the CDR3 DNA reads TGTGCCAGCAGCCAAGGTCCTAGCGGGGGTGAAGAGACCCAGTACTTC. Translation: CASSQGPSGGEETQYF.

The chain joins TRBV2 to TRBJ1-1, with TRBD1 identical over 9 bases. With V trimmed by 3 bases and J by 1 base, 9 bases remained unmatched. CDR1 SNHLY and CDR2 FYNNEI come from the germline V gene. There are 17 residues in the CDR3. CDR3 amino acids: CASSESGTGLPNTEAFF. The CDR3 coding sequence is TGTGCCAGCAGTGAGTCCGGGACAGGGCTTCCGAACACTGAAGCTTTCTTT.

The CDR3 nucleotides are TGTGCCAGCAGTTTAGGGGGCCCCTACACTGAAGCTTTCTTT. It is translated as CASSLGGPYTEAFF. This sequence joins TRBV12-3 or TRBV12-4 and TRBJ1-1, with D maybe TRBD1 (5 bases). The V end lost 1 base, the J end lost 3 bases, and 9 bases lay between the germline ends. The CDR3 is 14 residues long.

The rearrangement joins TRBV7-2 to TRBJ1-1; D remains ambiguous. The germline V gene has CDR1 SGHTA and CDR2 FQGNSA. Trimming removed 6 bases at V and 0 bases at J, with 8 bases between. This CDR3 has 13 amino acids. The CDR3: CASSTDLNTEAFF. The CDR3 DNA reads TGTGCCAGCAGTACCGATTTGAACACTGAAGCTTTCTTT. Full variable domain (remainder filled in from reference TRBV7-2 and TRBJ1-1): GAGVSQSPSNKVTEKGKDVELRCDPISGHTALYWYRQSLGQGLEFLIYFQGNSAPDKSGLPSDRFSAERTGGSVSTLTIQRTQQEDSAVYLCASSTDLNTEAFFGQGTRLTVV.

This clonotype has only a few counts. This rearrangement joins TRBV29-1 to TRBJ2-3, with 8 bases lining up with TRBD1. The CDR3 consists of 13 residues. J gave up 6 bases and V 6 bases, and 8 bases lay outside the gene matches. Germline V gene data show CDR1 as SQVTM and CDR2 as ANQGSEA. The CDR3 DNA is TGCAGCGTCGGGACGGACAGGGCTGATACGCAGTATTTT. It is translated as CSVGTDRADTQYF.

The chain carries TRBV6-2 or TRBV6-3 and TRBJ2-1, with 8 bases identical to TRBD2. The germline CDR1 and CDR2 sequences are MNHEY and SVGEGT. Losses at the gene ends were 0 bases for V and 6 bases for J; bases not matched to a gene: 7. The CDR3 runs to 16 residues. The CDR3, as DNA: TGTGCCAGCAGTTACTCGAACCGGGGGGGCTTCAATGAGCAGTTCTTC. Encoded protein: CASSYSNRGGFNEQFF.

The chain combines TRBV29-1 with TRBJ1-2; 8 positions agree with TRBD1. V was pared by 6 bases and J by 3 bases, with 6 bases of the junction left unmatched. The CDR3 has 13 residues. The germline CDR1 and CDR2 sequences are SQVTM and ANQGSEA. In nucleotides, the CDR3 is TGCAGCGTCCGGACAGGGCCAGACTATGGCTACACCTTC. This encodes CSVRTGPDYGYTF. The full variable domain, its missing parts supplied by reference TRBV29-1 and TRBJ1-2, is SAVISQKPSRDICQRGTSLTIQCQVDSQVTMMFWYRQQPGQSLTLIATANQGSEATYESGFVIDKFPISRPNLTFSTLTVSNMSPEDSSIYLCSVRTGPDYGYTFGSGTRLTVV.

The gene calls are TRBV15 and TRBJ2-1, with TRBD1 matching over 8 bases. This CDR3 contains 14 residues. The germline V gene has CDR1 LNHNV and CDR2 YYDKDF (reference sequence). J was trimmed by 6 bases and V by 5 bases; bases with no gene match: 6. For the CDR3, the DNA is TGTGCCACCAGCCTGGACAGGGAGGTCAATGAGCAGTTCTTC. It specifies CATSLDREVNEQFF.

The chain joins TRBV5-1 to TRBJ1-6; D possibly corresponds to TRBD1 (6 bases). V was pared by 3 bases and J by 5 bases, with 15 bases between. The CDR3 extends over 16 amino acids. The germline V gene encodes CDR1 SGHRS and CDR2 YFSETQ. The CDR3 region is CASSSLPGQNNSPLHF. CDR3 DNA: TGCGCCAGCAGCTCATTACCGGGACAAAATAATTCACCCCTCCACTTT.

The rearrangement joins TRBV9 to TRBJ2-1; D might be TRBD1 (7 bases). The germline V gene has CDR1 SGDLS and CDR2 YYNGEE. Deletions cut 0 bases from V and 10 bases from J, with 14 bases between. This CDR3 spans 14 amino acids. The chain's CDR3 is CASSVVPSGGEQFF. The CDR3 DNA reads as TGTGCCAGCAGCGTAGTCCCCTCAGGGGGGGAGCAGTTCTTC.

The J gene is TRBJ2-1, the V gene TRBV12-3 or TRBV12-4; weak D call: TRBD1 (5 bases). The CDR3 has 15 residues. Trimming left V 7 bases short and J 0 bases short, with 13 bases between. CDR3 sequence: CASIRDSRSYNEQFF. CDR3 nucleotide sequence: TGTGCCAGCATTAGAGACAGCCGCTCCTACAATGAGCAGTTCTTC.

This clonotype was seen a single time. The rearrangement links TRBV4-3 to TRBJ2-3; D may match TRBD1 or TRBD2 (6 bases each). Germline CDR1 and CDR2: LGHNA and YSLEER. The ends were cut back, 0 bases at V and 11 bases at J, with 24 bases in the middle. The CDR3 extends over 17 amino acids. The CDR3 sequence: CASSQDRLEGGIGGQYF. CDR3 in DNA: TGCGCCAGCAGCCAAGATCGATTAGAGGGGGGAATCGGGGGGCAGTATTTT.

The CDR3, as DNA: TGTGCCAGCAGCTTAGCACAGGGACAACGGGTCGGCTGGTCCGGGCAGTACTTC. Its translation: CASSLAQGQRVGWSGQYF. The chain employs TRBV7-8 and TRBJ2-5, with a possible D match to TRBD1 (6 bases). Deletions cut 0 bases from V and 11 bases from J, with 28 bases between. This CDR3 has 18 residues. CDR1 and CDR2 from the germline V gene are SGHVS and FQNEAQ.

The gene calls are TRBV5-8 and TRBJ1-5, with D tentatively TRBD1 (6 bases). This CDR3 is 14 amino acids long. V was clipped by 4 bases and J by 1 base, with 9 bases between them. Germline V gene data show CDR1 as SGHTS and CDR2 as YDEGEE. CDR3 sequence reads: CASSKGQSNQPQHF. In DNA, the CDR3 is TGTGCCAGCAGCAAAGGACAGAGCAATCAGCCCCAGCATTTT.

This chain links TRBV7-9 with TRBJ2-1; 8 bases are shared with TRBD2. V lost 5 bases, J lost 0 bases, and 12 bases stayed unmatched. The CDR3 is made up of 18 amino acids. The germline V gene has CDR1 SEHNR and CDR2 FQNEAQ (reference sequence). CDR3 sequence (DNA): TGTGCCAGCAGCCCATGGACCGAGCGGGGGACCTCCTACAATGAGCAGTTCTTC. Its translation: CASSPWTERGTSYNEQFF.

This chain links TRBV5-1 with TRBJ1-6, with D uncertain. The CDR3 has 15 amino acids. Germline CDR1 and CDR2: SGHRS and YFSETQ. Trimming left V 0 bases short and J 4 bases short, with 8 bases between. The CDR3: CASSLERGYNSPLHF. CDR3 nucleotides: TGCGCCAGCAGCTTGGAGCGGGGTTATAATTCACCCCTCCACTTT.

The rearrangement joins TRBV6-2 or TRBV6-3 to TRBJ2-7, with D possibly called TRBD1 or TRBD2 (6 bases each). CDR3 size: 14 residues. Trimming cost V 6 bases and J 7 bases, with 19 bases left between them. The V gene's germline CDR1 is MNHEY and CDR2 SVGEGT. In DNA, the CDR3 is TGTGCCAGCAGCCTTAGGGGGGTATCACGGGAGCAGTACTTC. Protein product: CASSLRGVSREQYF.